Listed below are T cell receptor beta chains from one sample, sequenced in a study of blood T cell repertoires in COVID-19. Here immunoSEQ multiplex PCR was the method, and the copy in TCRdb shows in-frame clones only, minus some. The table records some 94,000 clones, about 83% of them present only once. The sequencing sample was made of peripheral blood. These receptors were collected from a man between 65 and 85 years old with active or convalescent COVID-19. The CDR3 runs from the conserved cysteine through the conserved F or W.

v_call: TRBV19; j_call: TRBJ1-4; cdr3_aa: CASSIGQVTNEKLFF
v_call: TRBV28; j_call: TRBJ2-4; cdr3_aa: CASSLSGVGNIQYF
v_call: TRBV2; j_call: TRBJ1-1; cdr3_aa: CASRAGFTEAFF
v_call: TRBV6-2/TRBV6-3; j_call: TRBJ2-3; cdr3_aa: CASSFSRGATTTDTQYF
v_call: TRBV19; j_call: TRBJ2-5; cdr3_aa: CASSIGFRGRQETQYF
v_call: TRBV6-2/TRBV6-3; j_call: TRBJ1-1; cdr3_aa: CASSAGRRIGTEAFF
v_call: TRBV5-4; j_call: TRBJ2-3; cdr3_aa: CASSAGTTSTDTQYF
v_call: TRBV11-2; j_call: TRBJ2-7; cdr3_aa: CASSLRGGQVSYEQYF
v_call: TRBV5-6; j_call: TRBJ2-3; cdr3_aa: CASSLRQIGRDTQYF
v_call: TRBV7-8; j_call: TRBJ1-4; cdr3_aa: CASSPLVLSGRDEKLFF
v_call: TRBV12-3/TRBV12-4; j_call: TRBJ1-1; cdr3_aa: CASSLDGGAFF
v_call: TRBV4-3; j_call: TRBJ1-4; cdr3_aa: CASSLTGGVSNEKLFF
v_call: TRBV7-3; j_call: TRBJ2-1; cdr3_aa: CASSLWRGTYNEQFF
v_call: TRBV6-1; j_call: TRBJ2-3; cdr3_aa: CASSGVDSGGRDTQYF
v_call: TRBV6-5; j_call: TRBJ2-7; cdr3_aa: CASSRYREPYEQYF
v_call: TRBV28; j_call: TRBJ1-1; cdr3_aa: CASSSPVYYGAFF
v_call: TRBV5-1; j_call: TRBJ1-6; cdr3_aa: CASSLGQGVPKNSPLHF
v_call: TRBV11-2; j_call: TRBJ1-2; cdr3_aa: CASSLSYPGYGYTF
v_call: TRBV11-2; j_call: TRBJ1-3; cdr3_aa: CASSFSTGGTGYGNTIYF
v_call: TRBV29-1; j_call: TRBJ2-5; cdr3_aa: CSVEGSRETQYF
v_call: TRBV9; j_call: TRBJ2-3; cdr3_aa: CASSVSGVSEGTQYF
v_call: TRBV19; j_call: TRBJ1-1; cdr3_aa: CASSRRTEAFF
v_call: TRBV27; j_call: TRBJ1-1; cdr3_aa: CASRSYRDTYTEAFF
v_call: TRBV27; j_call: TRBJ1-5; cdr3_aa: CASSFGGYSNQPQHF
v_call: TRBV5-1; j_call: TRBJ2-5; cdr3_aa: CASTPGRSGERQETQYF